Listed here are 29 T cell receptor beta chains from one sample, sequenced in a study of shared clonotypes between healthy human individuals. Produced via immunoSEQ multiplex PCR; TCRdb's table is partial and in-frame only. The sample carries about half a million clones, around 80% recorded once. The source material was PBMCs. These TCRs come from a woman in her 40s in good health. Some clones in this sample may be carry-over from other donors' samples.

The chain employs TRBV19 and TRBJ1-2; 7 bases map to TRBD1. Germline V gene data show CDR1 as LNHDA and CDR2 as SQIVND (reference sequence). The CDR3 is made up of 13 amino acids. J lost 0 bases, V lost 8 bases, and 3 bases had no gene match. Here the CDR3 DNA reads TGTGCCAGTCGGGACAGTTCTAACTATGGCTACACCTTC. It is translated as CASRDSSNYGYTF. The full variable domain, with the rest looked up from reference TRBV19 and TRBJ1-2, is DGGITQSPKYLFRKEGQNVTLSCEQNLNHDAMYWYRQDPGQGLRLIYYSQIVNDFQKGDIAEGYSVSREKKESFPLTVTSAQKNPTAFYLCASRDSSNYGYTFGSGTRLTVV.

This chain uses TRBV18 with TRBJ2-2, with D perhaps matching TRBD1 (5 bases). The V end lost 1 base, the J end lost 6 bases, and 12 bases lay between the germline ends. The V gene's germline CDR1 is KGHSH and CDR2 LQKENI. The CDR3 totals 15 residues. The CDR3 DNA is TGTGCCAGCTCACCACGGCAAGGGGAATCCGGGGAGCTGTTTTTT. It translates to CASSPRQGESGELFF.

This clone was seen just once. The chain carries TRBV10-1 and TRBJ2-1; maybe TRBD1 (5 bases). Trimming cost V 4 bases and J 0 bases, with 10 bases left between them. The germline V gene encodes CDR1 WNHNN and CDR2 SYGVQD (reference sequence). The CDR3 runs to 15 residues. In DNA, the CDR3 is TGCGCCAGCAGTGGGGGCTACAGCTCCTACAATGAGCAGTTCTTC. Translation: CASSGGYSSYNEQFF.

The chain recombines TRBV2 with TRBJ1-1, with 8 positions matching TRBD1. Germline CDR1 reads SNHLY; CDR2 reads FYNNEI. V was pared by 11 bases and J by 1 base, with 3 bases of the junction left unmatched. The CDR3 is 12 amino acids. The CDR3 sequence is CAGQGANTEAFF. The CDR3 DNA is TGTGCCGGGCAGGGGGCGAACACTGAAGCTTTCTTT.

This chain joins TRBV5-6 and TRBJ2-2; 8 bases match TRBD2. In germline, CDR1 is SGHDT, CDR2 YYEEEE. With V trimmed by 4 bases and J by 1 base, 12 bases remained unmatched. The CDR3 has 18 amino acids. For the CDR3, the DNA is TGTGCCAGCAGCCCGAGACCACACAGCGGGAGGAACACCGGGGAGCTGTTTTTT. Translating gives CASSPRPHSGRNTGELFF.

Turning to this clone: This sequence may be a read error, since a much larger clone differs from it by one base. V is TRBV5-4 and J is TRBJ2-1, with D maybe TRBD1 (5 bases). V dropped 0 bases and J dropped 8 bases, with 6 bases sitting between them. Per the germline V gene, CDR1 is SGHNT and CDR2 is YYREEE (reference sequence). The CDR3 totals 12 residues. The CDR3 nucleotides are TGTGCCAGCAGCTTGGGGGGCTATGAGCAGTTCTTC. It translates to CASSLGGYEQFF.

The chain joins TRBV18 to TRBJ2-5, with TRBD2 matching 13 bases. The J call may be in error: the DNA end matches TRBJ2-7 better. The germline V gene has CDR1 KGHSH and CDR2 LQKENI. This CDR3 is 15 amino acids long. The CDR3 sequence is CASSPPTSGRNEQYF. The CDR3 coding sequence is TGTGCCAGCTCACCTCCGACTAGCGGGAGGAACGAGCAGTACTTC.

V gene TRBV5-6 combines with J gene TRBJ1-2, with 11 bases lining up with TRBD1. Per the germline V gene, CDR1 is SGHDT and CDR2 is YYEEEE. Losses at the gene ends were 4 bases for V and 5 bases for J; bases not matched to a gene: 4. The CDR3 contains 14 residues. CDR3: CASSQGQGVYGYTF. In DNA form, the CDR3 reads TGTGCCAGCAGCCAGGGACAGGGGGTGTATGGCTACACCTTC.

The chain employs TRBV27 and TRBJ2-7; 7 nucleotides align to TRBD2. V trimming: 4 bases; J trimming: 6 bases; junction bases outside the gene matches: 6. This CDR3 has 13 amino acids. Germline V gives CDR1 MNHEY, CDR2 SMNVEV (reference sequence). CDR3 residues: CASSSRGGSEQYF. CDR3 sequence (DNA): TGTGCCAGCAGTTCCCGCGGGGGATCCGAGCAGTACTTC.

This sequence joins TRBV19 and TRBJ1-1; tentatively, D is TRBD1 (5 bases). CDR1 is LNHDA, CDR2 SQIVND, per germline (reference sequence). V lost 7 bases, J lost 4 bases, and 19 bases lay in between. This CDR3 contains 15 residues. CDR3 coding DNA: TGTGCCAGTACCTCAATGGGACCGGCGGGCACTGAAGCTTTCTTT. It specifies CASTSMGPAGTEAFF.

V and J are TRBV18 and TRBJ1-2, with TRBD1 matching over 8 bases. J lost 3 bases, V lost 5 bases, and 5 bases had no gene match. CDR1 is KGHSH and CDR2 is LQKENI in the germline V gene. This CDR3 region has 14 residues. Written as DNA, the CDR3 is TGTGCCAGCTCAATGACAGGGGACTACTATGGCTACACCTTC. Translation: CASSMTGDYYGYTF.

The chain has TRBV18 and TRBJ2-3; 7 bases line up with TRBD1. The CDR3 loop spans 15 amino acids. Looked up from germline, CDR1 is KGHSH and CDR2 is LQKENI. V was clipped by 3 bases and J by 3 bases; unmatched bases: 6. The CDR3 loop is CASSPPGQKTDTQYF. The CDR3 DNA is TGTGCCAGCTCACCGCCGGGACAGAAAACAGATACGCAGTATTTT. The whole variable domain, remainder taken from reference TRBV18 and TRBJ2-3, is NAGVMQNPRHLVRRRGQEARLRCSPMKGHSHVYWYRQLPEEGLKFMVYLQKENIIDESGMPKERFSAEFPKEGPSILRIQQVVRGDSAAYFCASSPPGQKTDTQYFGPGTRLTVL.

The chain has TRBV19 and TRBJ2-2, with a weak D call TRBD2 (7 bases). The CDR3 extends over 20 amino acids. The germline V gene encodes CDR1 LNHDA and CDR2 SQIVND (reference sequence). Trimming stripped 4 bases from V and 7 bases from J, with 31 bases between. The CDR3 loop reads CASSKGRYRARRREHGELFF. In nucleotides, the CDR3 is TGTGCCAGTAGTAAGGGGCGGTACAGGGCGAGAAGGCGGGAGCACGGGGAGCTGTTTTTT. The variable domain in full, completed from reference TRBV19 and TRBJ2-2, reads DGGITQSPKYLFRKEGQNVTLSCEQNLNHDAMYWYRQDPGQGLRLIYYSQIVNDFQKGDIAEGYSVSREKKESFPLTVTSAQKNPTAFYLCASSKGRYRARRREHGELFFGEGSRLTVL.

There are a few counts of this clone. V usage is TRBV9 and J usage is TRBJ1-3; 7 bases are shared with TRBD1. Germline V lookup: CDR1 SGDLS, CDR2 YYNGEE. V shed 4 bases and J 1 base; nucleotides not matched to a gene: 14. CDR3 length: 18 residues. CDR3 DNA: TGTGCCAGCAGCCCCAGGACAGGATTAAGTTGGTCTGGAAACACCATATATTTT. It translates to CASSPRTGLSWSGNTIYF.

V gene TRBV4-1 combines with J gene TRBJ2-7; TRBD2 might be the D (5 bases). CDR1 and CDR2 from the germline V gene are MGHRA and YSYEKL. V lost 0 bases to trimming and J lost 6 bases, with 18 bases between them. CDR3 length: 16 amino acids. The CDR3 protein is CASSQDPGLRLVEQYF. The CDR3 DNA follows: TGCGCCAGCAGCCAAGATCCGGGATTACGCCTTGTCGAGCAGTACTTC.

The chain uses TRBV28 and TRBJ1-2; a possible D gene is TRBD1 (5 bases). Trimming pared 5 bases from V and 4 bases from J, leaving 14 bases between. The CDR3 has 14 residues. Germline V gene sequence: CDR1 MDHEN, CDR2 SYDVKM. As DNA, the CDR3 is TGTGCCAGCAGTCTAACAGACAGAATCTATGGCTACACCTTC. This sequence encodes CASSLTDRIYGYTF.

The chain has TRBV5-1 and TRBJ2-2; weak D call: TRBD2 (6 bases). The V gene lost 0 bases and the J gene lost 1 base, with 7 bases spanning the gap. Germline CDR1 SGHRS, CDR2 YFSETQ. CDR3 length: 15 residues. The CDR3 sequence: CASSLEAGNTGELFF. The DNA of the CDR3 is TGCGCCAGCAGCTTGGAAGCGGGGAACACCGGGGAGCTGTTTTTT.

The rearrangement joins TRBV10-2 to TRBJ1-1; D might be TRBD1 (5 bases). This CDR3 is 15 amino acids long. V lost 11 bases and J 6 bases, leaving 25 bases between the germline ends. Looked up from germline, CDR1 is WSHSY and CDR2 is SAAADI. CDR3 protein: CASGEAGSRGPEAFF. CDR3 sequence (DNA): TGCGCCTCGGGGGAGGCGGGCAGTCGGGGTCCTGAAGCTTTCTTT.

This clone has a handful of counts. The V gene is TRBV29-1, the J gene TRBJ2-3; D unresolved. The length of the CDR3 is 12 residues. With 7 bases removed from V and 0 bases from J, the gap between germline ends came to 8 bases. CDR1 and CDR2 from the germline V gene are SQVTM and ANQGSEA. CDR3 sequence: CSARTSTDTQYF. The CDR3 nucleotides read TGCAGCGCCCGGACGAGCACAGATACGCAGTATTTT.

The chain has TRBV28 and TRBJ1-4, with D perhaps TRBD1 (6 bases). Germline V CDR1 and CDR2: MDHEN, SYDVKM. The CDR3 has 15 residues. V shed 4 bases and J shed 4 bases, with 13 bases lying between them. The DNA of the CDR3 is TGTGCCAGCAGTTCCCCCCAGGGGAATAATGAAAAACTGTTTTTT. Translation: CASSSPQGNNEKLFF.

Concerning this clone: Other DNA sequences in the same sample also yield this CDR3. V and J are TRBV7-9 and TRBJ2-4; D is unresolved. Germline V gene sequence: CDR1 SEHNR, CDR2 FQNEAQ (reference sequence). Deletions cut 1 base from V and 4 bases from J, with 8 bases between. The CDR3 runs to 14 residues. The chain's CDR3 is CASSLGTAKNIQYF. Written as DNA, the CDR3 is TGTGCCAGCAGCTTAGGGACGGCAAAAAACATTCAGTACTTC.

This chain joins TRBV5-1 and TRBJ2-3; the D is unclear. CDR1 is SGHRS, CDR2 YFSETQ, per germline. The CDR3 spans 13 residues. V dropped 3 bases and J dropped 6 bases, with 11 bases sitting between them. CDR3 in DNA: TGCGCCAGCAGCTCACAGAGAGCGGATACGCAGTATTTT. This sequence encodes CASSSQRADTQYF.

This rearrangement joins TRBV7-2 to TRBJ2-1; tentative D call: TRBD2 (6 bases). CDR1 SGHTA and CDR2 FQGNSA come from the germline V gene. The CDR3 is 15 amino acids. Trimming took off 0 bases at V and 8 bases at J, with 14 bases between the two ends. CDR3 in DNA: TGTGCCAGCAGCTTAGCCGGGGGAGGTGGCTATGAGCAGTTCTTC. Its protein product is CASSLAGGGGYEQFF.

This rearrangement joins TRBV15 to TRBJ1-5, with D perhaps TRBD1 (5 bases). The ends were cut back, 4 bases at V and 9 bases at J, with 25 bases in the middle. The CDR3 has 17 amino acids. Germline CDR1 LNHNV, CDR2 YYDKDF (reference sequence). The CDR3 loop is CATSKNPGTIVLWPQHF. Here the CDR3 DNA reads TGTGCCACCAGCAAAAACCCCGGGACGATCGTCCTATGGCCCCAGCATTTT.

J is TRBJ2-1 and V is TRBV4-1; TRBD2 matches 8 bases. The CDR3 spans 16 residues. Trimming at V came to 4 bases and at J to 7 bases, leaving 12 bases not matched to a gene. Germline V CDR1 and CDR2: MGHRA, YSYEKL. DNA for the CDR3: TGCGCCAGCAGCCGGGGGCAAGCGGGAGTCGGGAATGAGCAGTTCTTC. As protein: CASSRGQAGVGNEQFF.

The chain combines TRBV14 with TRBJ2-7; 12 bases match TRBD2. The CDR3 covers 15 residues. Looked up from germline, CDR1 is SGHDN and CDR2 is FVKESK. The V gene end was trimmed by 1 base and the J gene end by 7 bases; junction bases not matched to a gene: 5. The DNA for the CDR3 is TGTGCCAGCAGCCAAGCTAGCGGGAGGGCCCATGAGCAGTACTTC. Translated, it gives CASSQASGRAHEQYF.

The chain employs TRBV28 and TRBJ2-1, with D hard to call. Deletions cut 5 bases from V and 5 bases from J, with 19 bases between. This CDR3 has 16 amino acids. Germline V CDR1 and CDR2: MDHEN, SYDVKM. The CDR3 loop is CASSPPPIRPNNEQFF. DNA for the CDR3: TGTGCCAGCAGTCCCCCCCCGATCCGCCCTAACAATGAGCAGTTCTTC.

The gene calls are TRBV10-3 and TRBJ2-7, with 12 positions matching TRBD1. V was pared by 7 bases and J by 4 bases, with 11 bases of the junction left unmatched. The CDR3 is 16 residues long. Looked up from germline, CDR1 is ENHRY and CDR2 is SYGVKD. CDR3 DNA: TGTGCCATCATGGTTACCGGGACAGGGGGCTCGTACGAGCAGTACTTC. As protein: CAIMVTGTGGSYEQYF.

The chain recombines TRBV7-3 with TRBJ2-1; the match to TRBD2 covers 8 bases. The germline gives CDR1 SGHTA, CDR2 FQGTGA. The trim removed 5 bases at V and 0 bases at J, leaving 3 bases unmatched. The CDR3 contains 15 residues. The CDR3 is CASSRGTSSYNEQFF. CDR3 coding DNA: TGTGCCAGCAGCCGAGGGACTAGCTCCTACAATGAGCAGTTCTTC.